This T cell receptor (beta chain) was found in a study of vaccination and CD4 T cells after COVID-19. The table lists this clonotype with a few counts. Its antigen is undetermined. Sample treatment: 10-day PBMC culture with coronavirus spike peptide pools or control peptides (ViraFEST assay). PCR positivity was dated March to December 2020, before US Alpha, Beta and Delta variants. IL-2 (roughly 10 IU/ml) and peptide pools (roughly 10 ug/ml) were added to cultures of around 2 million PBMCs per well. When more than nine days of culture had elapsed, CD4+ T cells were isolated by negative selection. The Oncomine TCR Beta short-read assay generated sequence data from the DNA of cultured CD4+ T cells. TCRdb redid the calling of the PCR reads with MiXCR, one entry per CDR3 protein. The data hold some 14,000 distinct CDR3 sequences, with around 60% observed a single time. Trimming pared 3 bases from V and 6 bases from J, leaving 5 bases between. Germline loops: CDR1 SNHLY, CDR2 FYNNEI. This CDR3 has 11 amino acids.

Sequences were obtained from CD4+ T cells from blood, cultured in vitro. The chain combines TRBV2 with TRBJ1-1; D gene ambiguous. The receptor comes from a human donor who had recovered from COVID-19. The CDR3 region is CASSDWAEAFF. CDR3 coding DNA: TGTGCCAGCAGTGACTGGGCTGAAGCTTTCTTT. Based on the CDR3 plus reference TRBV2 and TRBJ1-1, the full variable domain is EPEVTQTPSHQVTQMGQEVILRCVPISNHLYFYWYRQILGQKVEFLVSFYNNEISEKSEIFDDQFSVERPDGSNFTLKIRSTKLEDSAMYFCASSDWAEAFFGQGTRLTVV.